This entry lists 25 T cell receptor beta chains sequenced from one sample in a study of T-cell memory formation after mild COVID-19. From the 5' RACE reads, TCRdb called clonotypes with MiXCR, one entry per CDR3 protein. This table holds under 450,000 distinct CDR3 sequences, 23% found once. Sequenced sample: PBMCs or a T cell subset sorted from them (not recorded which). These TCRs come from an adult woman who had mild COVID-19 (a few samples of this study predate the infection). Cell type and time point are not known.

The CDR3 nucleotides read TGCGCCAGCAGCCGCATGGGGGGGGGGGCCCCAGATACGCAGTATTTT. Translation: CASSRMGGGAPDTQYF. The rearrangement links TRBV5-1 to TRBJ2-3; the D gene is possibly TRBD2 (7 bases). Trimming stripped 4 bases from V and 4 bases from J, with 19 bases between. Germline values: CDR1 SGHRS, CDR2 YFSETQ. The CDR3 totals 16 residues.

The rearrangement joins TRBV5-1 to TRBJ1-1; D is perhaps TRBD1 (6 bases). V lost 4 bases and J 4 bases, leaving 17 bases between the germline ends. The CDR3 extends over 15 amino acids. From germline, CDR1 is SGHRS and CDR2 YFSETQ. The CDR3 bases are TGCGCCAGCAGCACCACAGGGCAGGACGTCACTGAAGCTTTCTTT. Translating gives CASSTTGQDVTEAFF.

V is TRBV6-5 and J is TRBJ2-7; TRBD2 matches at 9 bases. After removal of 6 bases from V and 6 bases from J, the junction contained 12 bases not matched to a gene. The CDR3 is 15 amino acids. Germline assignment: CDR1 MNHEY and CDR2 SVGAGI. Here the CDR3 reads CASRAAAGGPSEQYF. The CDR3 DNA is TGTGCCAGCAGAGCCGCAGCGGGAGGTCCCTCCGAGCAGTACTTC.

J is TRBJ2-7 and V is TRBV9, with D perhaps matching TRBD1 (5 bases). Germline-derived CDR1 and CDR2 are SGDLS and YYNGEE. Trimming took off 0 bases at V and 0 bases at J, with 7 bases between the two ends. The CDR3 length is 14 residues. DNA of the CDR3: TGTGCCAGCAGCGTAGGCAGGGACTCCTACGAGCAGTACTTC. It translates to CASSVGRDSYEQYF.

This clonotype was observed a handful of times. The chain joins TRBV9 to TRBJ1-2; 7 bases are a match to TRBD1. There are 13 residues in the CDR3. CDR1 SGDLS and CDR2 YYNGEE come from the germline V gene. The junction had 4 bases not matched to a gene; V was cut back by 3 bases and J by 5 bases. CDR3 in amino acids: CASSGGQRYGYTF. CDR3 DNA sequence: TGTGCCAGCAGCGGGGGACAGAGATATGGCTACACCTTC. Full variable domain (rest looked up from reference TRBV9 and TRBJ1-2): DSGVTQTPKHLITATGQRVTLRCSPRSGDLSVYWYQQSLDQGLQFLIQYYNGEERAKGNILERFSAQQFPDLHSELNLSSLELGDSALYFCASSGGQRYGYTFGSGTRLTVV.

The chain links TRBV5-6 to TRBJ2-3, with no clear D. Germline V gene sequence: CDR1 SGHDT, CDR2 YYEEEE. With 3 bases removed from V and 8 bases from J, the gap between germline ends came to 10 bases. CDR3 length: 12 residues. CDR3 in DNA: TGTGCCAGCAGCTCCGGGTGGGGTACGCAGTATTTT. This codes for CASSSGWGTQYF.

This clonotype was seen a few times. The rearrangement links TRBV4-2 to TRBJ2-6, with TRBD1 identical over 9 bases. After removal of 3 bases from V and 0 bases from J, the junction contained 3 bases not matched to a gene. The CDR3 has 17 residues. CDR1 is LGHNA and CDR2 is YNFKEQ in the germline V gene. CDR3 protein: CASSQGQGTSGANVLTF. CDR3 in DNA: TGTGCCAGCAGCCAGGGACAGGGAACCTCTGGGGCCAACGTCCTGACTTTC.

This clonotype has a handful of counts. The V gene is TRBV9, the J gene TRBJ2-1, with D possibly being TRBD2 (6 bases). CDR3 length: 16 amino acids. Trimming took 4 bases from V and 4 from J, leaving 18 bases between them. The V gene's germline CDR1 is SGDLS and CDR2 YYNGEE. CDR3 in amino acids: CASSPGLFGSYNEQFF. CDR3 sequence (DNA): TGTGCCAGCAGCCCCGGACTGTTCGGGAGTTACAATGAGCAGTTCTTC.

This clonotype was seen a handful of times. This rearrangement joins TRBV7-9 to TRBJ1-1; unclear D gene. The CDR3 contains 15 residues. CDR1 and CDR2 (germline): SEHNR, FQNEAQ (reference sequence). Trimming removed 0 bases at V and 1 base at J, with 9 bases between. CDR3 sequence: CASSLAHSENTEAFF. CDR3 coding DNA: TGTGCCAGCAGCTTAGCGCACAGCGAGAACACTGAAGCTTTCTTT. The full variable domain, rest sourced from reference TRBV7-9 and TRBJ1-1, is DTGVSQNPRHKITKRGQNVTFRCDPISEHNRLYWYRQTLGQGPEFLTYFQNEAQLEKSRLLSDRFSAERPKGSFSTLEIQRTEQGDSAMYLCASSLAHSENTEAFFGQGTRLTVV.

J is TRBJ2-3 and V is TRBV7-2; possibly TRBD2 for D (6 bases). Germline CDR1 SGHTA, CDR2 FQGNSA. The CDR3 is made up of 16 amino acids. Trimming cost V 5 bases and J 4 bases, with 19 bases left between them. This CDR3 is CASSTWAGYGSDTQYF. The CDR3 coding sequence is TGTGCCAGCAGCACCTGGGCGGGATACGGGTCAGATACGCAGTATTTT.

The chain joins TRBV6-6 to TRBJ1-5; unclear D gene. CDR3 length: 16 amino acids. Trimming took 8 bases from V and 7 from J, leaving 24 bases between them. Germline values: CDR1 MNHNY, CDR2 SVGAGI (reference sequence). The CDR3 here is CASDSGVIREGQPQHF. DNA for the CDR3: TGTGCCAGCGATTCTGGTGTTATCCGGGAGGGACAGCCCCAGCATTTT.

The chain joins TRBV29-1 to TRBJ2-7, with TRBD2 matching over 11 bases. Germline assignment: CDR1 SQVTM and CDR2 ANQGSEA. This CDR3 region has 18 residues. Trimming took 7 bases from V and 2 from J; bases not matched to a gene: 19. The CDR3 bases are TGCAGCGCCATGAGTCTTCTAGCGGGGGGTTCCGCGCCCTACGAGCAGTACTTC. This encodes CSAMSLLAGGSAPYEQYF.

The V gene is TRBV12-3 or TRBV12-4, the J gene TRBJ1-5; D is unresolved. Trimming took off 7 bases at V and 2 bases at J, with 18 bases between the two ends. CDR3 length: 16 amino acids. CDR3 nucleotides: TGTGCCAGCACCCCCCTAGGGAATTTTGGCAATCAGCCCCAGCATTTT. Translation: CASTPLGNFGNQPQHF.

There are a few counts of this clonotype. The V and J genes are TRBV10-3 and TRBJ1-1; D remains ambiguous. Trimming removed 3 bases from V and 4 bases from J, with 15 bases in between. Germline V gene lookup returns CDR1 ENHRY and CDR2 SYGVKD. This CDR3 region has 15 residues. The CDR3 DNA follows: TGTGCCATCAGTGATGAAACGGTCGTTGCCACTGAAGCTTTCTTT. Translating it yields CAISDETVVATEAFF.

V is TRBV20-1 and J is TRBJ1-3; D gene ambiguous. Germline CDR1 reads DFQATT; CDR2 reads SNEGSKA (reference sequence). The length of the CDR3 is 15 residues. V lost 0 bases, J lost 0 bases, and 9 bases lay in between. The CDR3 spells CSARDPGFSGNTIYF. The CDR3 region has the DNA TGCAGTGCTAGAGACCCGGGATTCTCTGGAAACACCATATATTTT.

The J gene is TRBJ1-3, the V gene TRBV10-2; unclear D gene. V lost 1 base, J lost 0 bases, and 10 bases lay in between. Germline V gives CDR1 WSHSY, CDR2 SAAADI. CDR3 size: 16 residues. The CDR3 region has the DNA TGCGCCAGCAGTGAGTACCGGCGAATCTCTGGAAACACCATATATTTT. Translated: CASSEYRRISGNTIYF.

This chain uses TRBV7-9 with TRBJ2-1; D gene unclear. Germline CDR1 SEHNR, CDR2 FQNEAQ (reference sequence). V lost 5 bases and J lost 8, with 16 bases in between. This CDR3 comprises 14 residues. CDR3 nucleotides: TGTGCCAGCAGCCCTAGTGGCTGGTCGGATGAGCAGTTCTTC. Amino acids: CASSPSGWSDEQFF.

The V and J genes are TRBV2 and TRBJ1-3, with D tentatively TRBD1 (6 bases). Germline V gene sequence: CDR1 SNHLY, CDR2 FYNNEI. V lost 7 bases, J lost 0 bases, and 13 bases lay in between. The CDR3 totals 15 residues. The CDR3 coding sequence is TGTGCCAGCAAGCCCGGGGGCTTCTCTGGAAACACCATATATTTT. Amino acids: CASKPGGFSGNTIYF.

The genes are TRBV5-1 and TRBJ2-7; possible D gene TRBD2, 6 bases. The V gene lost 0 bases and the J gene lost 5 bases, with 15 bases spanning the gap. CDR1 and CDR2 from the germline V gene are SGHRS and YFSETQ. The CDR3 runs 15 residues. CDR3 coding DNA: TGCGCCAGCAGCTTGGTCGGGCTAGCGAAGAACGAGCAGTACTTC. This encodes CASSLVGLAKNEQYF.

This clonotype was observed many times. The rearrangement links TRBV7-2 to TRBJ1-2; TRBD1 aligns across 7 bases. CDR1 SGHTA and CDR2 FQGNSA come from the germline V gene. After removal of 3 bases from V and 3 bases from J, the junction contained 7 bases not matched to a gene. The CDR3 has 15 residues. For the CDR3, the DNA is TGTGCCAGCAGCTTCAGCTTCGGACAGGACTATGGCTACACCTTC. Translating it yields CASSFSFGQDYGYTF.

This clonotype was counted ten times or more. The rearrangement links TRBV12-3 or TRBV12-4 to TRBJ1-1; the match to TRBD1 covers 9 bases. V lost 3 bases and J lost 6; bases outside the gene matches: 2. The CDR3 has 13 amino acids. This chain's CDR3 is CASSFRTGAEAFF. CDR3 DNA sequence: TGTGCCAGCAGTTTCCGGACAGGGGCTGAAGCTTTCTTT.

This clonotype was seen a few times. The CDR3 region is CASSLEGIVGTEAFF. The CDR3 DNA reads TGTGCCAGCAGCCTAGAGGGGATAGTCGGCACTGAAGCTTTCTTT. V is TRBV7-3 and J is TRBJ1-1, with a weak D call TRBD1 (5 bases). Trimming shortened V by 5 bases and J by 4 bases, and 17 bases separated the two germline ends. Germline values: CDR1 SGHTA, CDR2 FQGTGA. The CDR3 covers 15 residues. Complete variable domain (other parts from reference TRBV7-3 and TRBJ1-1): GAGVSQTPSNKVTEKGKYVELRCDPISGHTALYWYRQSLGQGPEFLIYFQGTGAADDSGLPNDRFFAVRPEGSVSTLKIQRTERGDSAVYLCASSLEGIVGTEAFFGQGTRLTVV.

This clonotype was observed a few times. The chain combines TRBV24-1 with TRBJ2-5, with D perhaps being TRBD1 or TRBD2 (6 bases each). Trimming left V 3 bases short and J 5 bases short, with 12 bases between. From germline, CDR1 is KGHDR and CDR2 SFDVKD. The CDR3 covers 14 residues. CDR3 protein: CATSDITGRETQYF. In nucleotides, the CDR3 is TGTGCCACCAGTGATATTACAGGGAGGGAGACCCAGTACTTC.

In its sample, this clonotype was seen a few times. The V gene is TRBV2, the J gene TRBJ1-1; D is possibly TRBD1 (5 bases). CDR1 is SNHLY and CDR2 is FYNNEI in the germline V gene. This CDR3 is built from 10 residues. V shed 11 bases and J shed 3 bases, with 7 bases lying between them. CDR3 nucleotide sequence: TGTGCCCGGGGCGACACTGAAGCTTTCTTT. Residues: CARGDTEAFF.

The sample holds a few counts of this clonotype. V gene TRBV7-8 combines with J gene TRBJ1-3; tentative D call: TRBD1 (5 bases). The CDR3 has 16 amino acids. The V end was cut by 5 bases, the J end by 0 bases, with 14 bases between. Germline V CDR1 and CDR2: SGHVS, FQNEAQ. The CDR3 loop reads CASSQLGRYSGNTIYF. CDR3 nucleotide sequence: TGTGCCAGCAGCCAACTGGGACGGTACTCTGGAAACACCATATATTTT.